A selection of T cell receptor beta chains follows, all from one sample in a study of T cells after yellow fever vaccination. TCRdb reprocessed the 5' RACE reads via MiXCR and lists one record per CDR3 protein. The table includes 200,000 to 300,000 distinct CDR3 sequences, approximately 6.7% detected once. Source: CD4+ T cells sorted from PBMCs, taken on the day of the yellow fever booster vaccination. The receptors originated from a man aged 30-40 years who received the YFV17D yellow fever vaccine. CDR3s include the opening cysteine and the closing phenylalanine or tryptophan. Fields, in order: clone size, J gene, V gene, D gene, CDR3 DNA, CDR3 protein. A D gene is named only where the DNA matches it firmly. Rows give clone size only sometimes, using once, few, many, or a class for an expanded clone.

clone_size: few; j_call: TRBJ2-1; v_call: TRBV6-5; d_call: TRBD1; cdr3_nt: TGTGCCAGCAGTACTGGGACAGGGGACGCCTACAATGAGCAGTTCTTC; cdr3_aa: CASSTGTGDAYNEQFF
clone_size: many; j_call: TRBJ2-7; v_call: TRBV20-1; d_call: NA; cdr3_nt: TGCAGTGCTAGAGATCTTCGGGCAGGGGGGACCCTTTACGAGCAGTACTTC; cdr3_aa: CSARDLRAGGTLYEQYF
clone_size: few; j_call: TRBJ2-7; v_call: TRBV7-2; d_call: NA; cdr3_nt: TGTGCCAGCAGCCTGATGCAGAGCTCCTACGAGCAGTACTTC; cdr3_aa: CASSLMQSSYEQYF
clone_size: many; j_call: TRBJ2-7; v_call: TRBV25-1; d_call: TRBD1; cdr3_nt: TGTGCCAGCAGTCCCAGGGGGCGGTACGAGCAGTACTTC; cdr3_aa: CASSPRGRYEQYF
clone_size: many; j_call: TRBJ2-5; v_call: TRBV7-8; d_call: NA; cdr3_nt: TGTGCCAGCAGCTTAGTGGGACAAGAGACCCAGTACTTC; cdr3_aa: CASSLVGQETQYF
clone_size: many; j_call: TRBJ2-7; v_call: TRBV3-1; d_call: NA; cdr3_nt: TGTGCCAGCAGCCGTGCCTACGAGCAGTACTTC; cdr3_aa: CASSRAYEQYF
clone_size: many; j_call: TRBJ2-2; v_call: TRBV3-1; d_call: NA; cdr3_nt: TGTGCCAGCAGCCTCCCCCTGACTGGGCCGAACACCGGGGAGCTGTTTTTT; cdr3_aa: CASSLPLTGPNTGELFF
clone_size: few; j_call: TRBJ2-2; v_call: TRBV18; d_call: TRBD2; cdr3_nt: TGTGCCAGCTCACCAACCGCAGCGGGACCGAACACCGGGGAGCTGTTTTTT; cdr3_aa: CASSPTAAGPNTGELFF
clone_size: NA; j_call: TRBJ1-1; v_call: TRBV15; d_call: NA; cdr3_nt: TGTGCCACCAGCAGAGATGGTTGGGAGGGGGAGACTGAAGCTTTCTTT; cdr3_aa: CATSRDGWEGETEAFF
clone_size: NA; j_call: TRBJ2-3; v_call: TRBV20-1; d_call: NA; cdr3_nt: TGCAGTGCTAGTACGTACGAGGGAACAGATACGCAGTATTTT; cdr3_aa: CSASTYEGTDTQYF
clone_size: NA; j_call: TRBJ2-5; v_call: TRBV18; d_call: TRBD1; cdr3_nt: TGTGCCAGCTCACCCTTGGGCGGAACCAGGGGGTCAGAGACCCAGTACTTC; cdr3_aa: CASSPLGGTRGSETQYF
clone_size: few; j_call: TRBJ2-5; v_call: TRBV10-1; d_call: NA; cdr3_nt: TGCGCCAGCAGTGAGGCAAAGGGACCGCAAGAGACCCAGTACTTC; cdr3_aa: CASSEAKGPQETQYF
clone_size: many; j_call: TRBJ2-5; v_call: TRBV29-1; d_call: NA; cdr3_nt: TGCAGCGTTGAAGCCCAATCCGGGGGCCCGCCTGAGACCCAGTACTTC; cdr3_aa: CSVEAQSGGPPETQYF
clone_size: NA; j_call: TRBJ1-2; v_call: TRBV20-1; d_call: NA; cdr3_nt: TGCAGTGCCGCGGACCGAAAAGGATCTAACTATGGCTACACCTTC; cdr3_aa: CSAADRKGSNYGYTF
clone_size: few; j_call: TRBJ2-1; v_call: TRBV19; d_call: NA; cdr3_nt: TGTGCCAGCCACCCTTTCGGGGCAAGGATAGACAATGAGCAGTTCTTC; cdr3_aa: CASHPFGARIDNEQFF
clone_size: NA; j_call: TRBJ2-2; v_call: TRBV6-5; d_call: TRBD1; cdr3_nt: TGTGCCAGCAGTTCCCCCAGCAGGGGGTACACCGGGGAGCTGTTTTTT; cdr3_aa: CASSSPSRGYTGELFF
clone_size: few; j_call: TRBJ2-7; v_call: TRBV20-1; d_call: NA; cdr3_nt: TGCAGTGCCCCCGACCTTGGGTCCTACGAGCAGTACTTC; cdr3_aa: CSAPDLGSYEQYF
clone_size: many; j_call: TRBJ2-1; v_call: TRBV7-6; d_call: NA; cdr3_nt: TGTGCCAGCAGCCCCGGAGGAGGCTACTACAATGAGCAGTTCTTC; cdr3_aa: CASSPGGGYYNEQFF
clone_size: few; j_call: TRBJ1-1; v_call: TRBV10-3; d_call: TRBD1; cdr3_nt: TGTGCCATCAGTGCGGGACAGGGGGTTCGGAACACTGAAGCTTTCTTT; cdr3_aa: CAISAGQGVRNTEAFF
clone_size: few; j_call: TRBJ2-7; v_call: TRBV6-6; d_call: NA; cdr3_nt: TGTGCCAGCAGTCGAGCGGGACAATACGAGCAGTACTTC; cdr3_aa: CASSRAGQYEQYF
clone_size: many; j_call: TRBJ1-2; v_call: TRBV24-1; d_call: NA; cdr3_nt: TGTGCCACCAGTGATCAAGGGACCCTCACCTTC; cdr3_aa: CATSDQGTLTF
clone_size: NA; j_call: TRBJ2-2; v_call: TRBV7-3; d_call: TRBD1; cdr3_nt: TGTGCCAGCAGCCAGGCAGGGGGCGAGGGCGGGGAGCTGTTTTTT; cdr3_aa: CASSQAGGEGGELFF
clone_size: NA; j_call: TRBJ2-5; v_call: TRBV5-8; d_call: TRBD1; cdr3_nt: TGTGCCAGCAGCTTGGCCCCGGGACAGGGGGCGAAAGAGACCCAGTACTTC; cdr3_aa: CASSLAPGQGAKETQYF
clone_size: NA; j_call: TRBJ2-7; v_call: TRBV7-8; d_call: TRBD2; cdr3_nt: TGTGCCAGCAGCTCTCCTAGCGGGAGGGGTGAGCAGTACTTC; cdr3_aa: CASSSPSGRGEQYF
clone_size: NA; j_call: TRBJ2-3; v_call: TRBV11-2; d_call: TRBD2; cdr3_nt: TGTGCCAGCAGCTCAAGACTAGCGGGAGGTTTTTGGGGCACAGATACGCAGTATTTT; cdr3_aa: CASSSRLAGGFWGTDTQYF
clone_size: few; j_call: TRBJ1-5; v_call: TRBV6-5; d_call: NA; cdr3_nt: TGTGCCAGCAGTTACCGGCGGGGGGACGCCAAGCATTTT; cdr3_aa: CASSYRRGDAKHF
clone_size: few; j_call: TRBJ1-1; v_call: TRBV20-1; d_call: NA; cdr3_nt: TGCAGTGCTAGAATCCGATACTACACTGAAGCTTTCTTT; cdr3_aa: CSARIRYYTEAFF
clone_size: few; j_call: TRBJ1-1; v_call: TRBV5-1; d_call: TRBD1; cdr3_nt: TGCGCCAGCAGCTTTGGAGTTAGGGGGCTGGAAGCTTTCTTT; cdr3_aa: CASSFGVRGLEAFF
clone_size: NA; j_call: TRBJ2-1; v_call: TRBV7-2; d_call: NA; cdr3_nt: TGTGCCAGCTCCACCGCGGGGCCGGCGTTCTTC; cdr3_aa: CASSTAGPAFF
clone_size: NA; j_call: TRBJ1-1; v_call: TRBV7-9; d_call: NA; cdr3_nt: TGTGCCAGCAGACGACCAGGGACGTTGAACACTGAAGCTTTCTTT; cdr3_aa: CASRRPGTLNTEAFF
clone_size: few; j_call: TRBJ2-1; v_call: TRBV6-5; d_call: NA; cdr3_nt: TGTGCCAGCAGTTACGAGGGGAGCTCCTACAATGAGCAGTTCTTC; cdr3_aa: CASSYEGSSYNEQFF
clone_size: few; j_call: TRBJ1-5; v_call: TRBV19; d_call: TRBD1; cdr3_nt: TGTGCCAGTAGCCTGACAGGGTTCAATCAGCCCCAGCATTTT; cdr3_aa: CASSLTGFNQPQHF
clone_size: many; j_call: TRBJ2-2; v_call: TRBV7-3; d_call: NA; cdr3_nt: TGTGCCAGCAGCTTAGGGCGGTTCACCGGGGAGCTGTTTTTT; cdr3_aa: CASSLGRFTGELFF
clone_size: NA; j_call: TRBJ2-5; v_call: TRBV5-6; d_call: TRBD1; cdr3_nt: TGTGCCAGCACTTCCGGGACAGTCCAAGAGACCCAGTACTTC; cdr3_aa: CASTSGTVQETQYF
clone_size: many; j_call: TRBJ2-7; v_call: TRBV7-9; d_call: TRBD2; cdr3_nt: TGTGCCAGCAGCTTAAGTGGGACTAGCGACTACGAGCAGTACTTC; cdr3_aa: CASSLSGTSDYEQYF
clone_size: few; j_call: TRBJ1-1; v_call: TRBV7-3; d_call: NA; cdr3_nt: TGTGCCAGCAGCTCCCGTCCAGGGAGCCACACTGAAGCTTTCTTT; cdr3_aa: CASSSRPGSHTEAFF
clone_size: many; j_call: TRBJ1-1; v_call: TRBV4-3; d_call: NA; cdr3_nt: TGCGCCAGCAGCCAAGATCGGCGTCGTGGGACTGAAGCTTTCTTT; cdr3_aa: CASSQDRRRGTEAFF
clone_size: many; j_call: TRBJ2-5; v_call: TRBV5-4; d_call: NA; cdr3_nt: TGTGCCAGCAGCTTGGTGGGGCTCTCTGAGACCCAGTACTTC; cdr3_aa: CASSLVGLSETQYF
clone_size: NA; j_call: TRBJ2-7; v_call: TRBV3-1; d_call: NA; cdr3_nt: TGTGCCAGCAGCCAAGAACCCCGAACCTACGAGCAGTACTTC; cdr3_aa: CASSQEPRTYEQYF
clone_size: few; j_call: TRBJ2-2; v_call: TRBV7-2; d_call: TRBD2; cdr3_nt: TGTGCCAGCAGCCAGTTCCAGCGGGAGTATGGAGGGGAGCTGTTTTTT; cdr3_aa: CASSQFQREYGGELFF
clone_size: NA; j_call: TRBJ1-2; v_call: TRBV9; d_call: NA; cdr3_nt: TGTGCCAGCGGACGGGGGAATGGCTACACCTTC; cdr3_aa: CASGRGNGYTF
clone_size: NA; j_call: TRBJ1-2; v_call: TRBV6-5; d_call: NA; cdr3_nt: TGTGCCAGCAGTTACGACAGGAAGACGGGCTACACCTTC; cdr3_aa: CASSYDRKTGYTF
clone_size: many; j_call: TRBJ1-2; v_call: TRBV4-1; d_call: NA; cdr3_nt: TGCGCCAGCAGCCTAACAGGGACTGAGGCTAACTATGGCTACACCTTC; cdr3_aa: CASSLTGTEANYGYTF
clone_size: many; j_call: TRBJ2-7; v_call: TRBV5-1; d_call: NA; cdr3_nt: TGCGCCAGCACGGACACCGGTTACGAGCAGTACTTC; cdr3_aa: CASTDTGYEQYF